The 2 T cell receptor beta chains below were found in one sample sequenced in a study of blood T cells in healthy people across ages. Primed by a sample-barcoded 5' primer and a J-beta primer mix, a second PCR proceeded for 7 to 11 cycles. From the 5' RACE reads, TCRdb called clonotypes with MiXCR, one entry per CDR3 protein. This table holds 750,000 to 950,000 distinct CDR3 sequences, about 53% found once. Material: blood. Every receptor here comes from an elderly man in good health.

This rearrangement joins TRBV6-2 or TRBV6-3 to TRBJ1-2; TRBD1 matches at 8 bases. The CDR3 covers 16 residues. Germline CDR1 and CDR2: MNHEY and SVGEGT. The V segment lost 0 bases and the J segment 4 bases; nucleotides outside the gene matches: 7. In DNA form, the CDR3 reads TGTGCCAGCAGTTACTCGAGGACAGGGTCGGTCTATGGCTACACCTTC. Residues: CASSYSRTGSVYGYTF.

This chain links TRBV10-3 with TRBJ2-4; 7 nucleotides line up with TRBD1. The tail of the sequence fits TRBJ2-7 better, so the J call may be wrong. This CDR3 has 12 amino acids. Germline V lookup: CDR1 ENHRY, CDR2 SYGVKD. Written as DNA, the CDR3 is TGTGCCATCAAAGGGGGCGGCGACGAGCAGTACTTC. Encoded protein: CAIKGGGDEQYF.